These 9 T cell receptor beta chains originate from one sample sequenced in a study of T cell responses to AZD1222 COVID-19 vaccine. Assay: immunoSEQ multiplex PCR; the TCRdb copy retains only in-frame clones and omits some. This sample has 95,000 to 150,000 clones, with 80% to 90% found just once. The sample consisted of peripheral blood, taken on day 0 of AZD1222 vaccination. Every receptor here comes from an adult in good health.

This clone has just a few counts. The chain employs TRBV4-1 and TRBJ2-7, with D tentatively TRBD1 or TRBD2 (6 bases each). The CDR3 totals 16 residues. Trimming took off 0 bases at V and 8 bases at J, with 20 bases between the two ends. Germline V CDR1 and CDR2: MGHRA, YSYEKL. CDR3 coding DNA: TGCGCCAGCAGCCAAGATAGGGGGACTGGATTTACGAAGCAGTACTTC. It codes for CASSQDRGTGFTKQYF.

The chain couples TRBV5-1 to TRBJ2-4, with D unclear. V was cut by 0 bases and J by 0 bases, with 10 bases left in between. Germline lookup yields CDR1 SGHRS and CDR2 YFSETQ. The CDR3 covers 16 residues. CDR3 loop: CASSLDRRLAKNIQYF. DNA for the CDR3: TGCGCCAGCAGCTTGGATAGGCGGTTAGCCAAAAACATTCAGTACTTC.

The J gene is TRBJ1-3, the V gene TRBV19, with D possibly matching TRBD1 (6 bases). From germline, CDR1 is LNHDA and CDR2 SQIVND (reference sequence). The V end was cut by 2 bases, the J end by 0 bases, with 17 bases between. This CDR3 has 18 amino acids. CDR3 residues: CASSIIGTLGSSGNTIYF. Here the CDR3 DNA reads TGTGCCAGTAGTATAATCGGGACACTTGGGAGCTCTGGAAACACCATATATTTT.

J is TRBJ2-1 and V is TRBV11-3; D is uncertain. The CDR3 loop spans 15 amino acids. V was pared by 3 bases and J by 0 bases, with 9 bases between. The germline V gene encodes CDR1 SGHNT and CDR2 YENEEA. The CDR3 coding sequence is TGTGCCAGCAGCTTTTCTTGGAGCTCCTACAATGAGCAGTTCTTC. Translating it yields CASSFSWSSYNEQFF. Full variable domain (rest looked up from reference TRBV11-3 and TRBJ2-1): EAGVVQSPRYKIIEKKQPVAFWCNPISGHNTLYWYLQNLGQGPELLIRYENEEAVDDSQLPKDRFSAERLKGVDSTLKIQPAELGDSAVYLCASSFSWSSYNEQFFGPGTRLTVL.

The CDR3 coding sequence is TGTGCCAGCGGGGGGGGCGGTGCAGATACGCAGTATTTT. Protein: CASGGGGADTQYF. The chain joins TRBV6-5 to TRBJ2-3; D is possibly TRBD2 (7 bases). The V end lost 8 bases, the J end lost 4 bases, and 13 bases lay between the germline ends. CDR1 is MNHEY and CDR2 is SVGAGI in the germline V gene. This CDR3 spans 13 amino acids.

V usage is TRBV5-6 and J usage is TRBJ2-1; TRBD2 is a possible D gene (6 bases). Looked up from germline, CDR1 is SGHDT and CDR2 is YYEEEE. CDR3 length: 16 amino acids. V was pared by 0 bases and J by 3 bases, with 13 bases between. CDR3 sequence (DNA): TGTGCCAGCAGCTTGGTTCGGGAGAGGGTCTACAATGAGCAGTTCTTC. As protein: CASSLVRERVYNEQFF.

J is TRBJ2-5 and V is TRBV10-2; 7 positions match TRBD1. Germline values: CDR1 WSHSY, CDR2 SAAADI. The CDR3 length is 15 residues. Trimming at V came to 6 bases and at J to 2 bases, leaving 9 bases not matched to a gene. The chain's CDR3 is CASSADRARQETQYF. CDR3 in DNA: TGCGCCAGCAGCGCCGACAGGGCAAGGCAAGAGACCCAGTACTTC.

The chain recombines TRBV9 with TRBJ2-5, with 9 bases that match TRBD1. CDR1 and CDR2 from the germline V gene are SGDLS and YYNGEE. This CDR3 region has 18 residues. V shed 3 bases, J shed 5 bases, and the junction held 17 bases outside the gene matches. Here the CDR3 reads CASSAGQGGRRGMETQYF. In nucleotides, the CDR3 is TGTGCCAGCAGCGCGGGACAGGGTGGGCGAAGGGGTATGGAGACCCAGTACTTC.

This clone was detected only once. The CDR3 sequence: CASSLTGTGVYNEQFF. CDR3 sequence (DNA): TGTGCCAGCAGCTTAACCGGGACAGGGGTCTACAATGAGCAGTTCTTC. The chain uses TRBV11-2 and TRBJ2-1; TRBD1 agrees at 10 bases. CDR3 length equals 16 residues. Germline CDR1 and CDR2: SGHAT and FQNNGV. The trim removed 2 bases at V and 3 bases at J, leaving 4 bases unmatched.